Presented here are 20 T cell receptor beta chains from one specimen sequenced in a study of T cells after yellow fever vaccination. TCRdb recomputed calls from the 5' RACE reads with MiXCR, one row per CDR3 protein. The sample shows approximately 150,000 distinct CDR3 sequences, over 7% of them seen only once. The source was CD8+ T cells sorted from PBMCs, collected 45 days after the yellow fever booster vaccination. All receptors derive from a man aged 18 to 35 who received the YFV17D yellow fever vaccine.

This clonotype appeared many times. The chain uses TRBV7-2 and TRBJ1-6, with no clear D. This CDR3 contains 13 residues. In germline, CDR1 is SGHTA, CDR2 FQGNSA. V gave up 4 bases and J gave up 6 bases, with 7 bases separating them. Here the CDR3 reads CASSYRPNSPLHF. The CDR3 region has the DNA TGTGCCAGCAGCTACCGACCTAATTCACCCCTCCACTTT.

This chain links TRBV15 with TRBJ2-3, with 15 bases aligning to TRBD2. The CDR3 is 15 residues long. Germline V gene lookup returns CDR1 LNHNV and CDR2 YYDKDF (reference sequence). V lost 5 bases, J lost 6 bases, and 3 bases stayed unmatched. The CDR3 protein is CATSAGLAGGDTQYF. As DNA, the CDR3 is TGTGCCACCAGCGCAGGACTAGCGGGGGGGGATACGCAGTATTTT.

The sample holds a few counts of this clonotype. The gene calls are TRBV27 and TRBJ2-5; D could derive from TRBD1 or TRBD2 (5 bases each). This CDR3 has 14 residues. The V end was cut by 7 bases, the J end by 5 bases, with 17 bases between. Per germline, CDR1 MNHEY and CDR2 SMNVEV (reference sequence). CDR3 sequence (DNA): TGTGCCAGCAAGCCGGGGCTCCCCTGGGAGACCCAGTACTTC. Translation gives CASKPGLPWETQYF.

There are a few counts of this clonotype. V and J are TRBV11-2 and TRBJ2-2, with D uncertain. Deletions cut 2 bases from V and 5 bases from J, with 12 bases between. This CDR3 is built from 15 residues. Germline CDR1 and CDR2: SGHAT and FQNNGV. The CDR3 spells CASSLTPMGTGELFF. CDR3 DNA: TGTGCCAGCAGCTTAACCCCCATGGGGACCGGGGAGCTGTTTTTT.

This clonotype was seen a few times. J is TRBJ1-1 and V is TRBV12-3 or TRBV12-4, with D possibly TRBD1 on 5 matching bases. The V end was cut by 6 bases, the J end by 1 base, with 12 bases between. This CDR3 region has 14 residues. This CDR3 reads CASRDGGGNTEAFF. DNA for the CDR3: TGTGCCAGCAGAGACGGTGGGGGGAACACTGAAGCTTTCTTT.

The table lists this clonotype with a few counts. The rearrangement uses TRBV5-5 and TRBJ2-5; D uncertain. Trimming left V 4 bases short and J 3 bases short, with 10 bases between. The germline V gene encodes CDR1 SGHKS and CDR2 YYEKEE (reference sequence). The CDR3 loop spans 13 amino acids. For the CDR3, the DNA is TGTGCCAGCAGCCGCCTTTTGGAAGAGACCCAGTACTTC. Encoded protein: CASSRLLEETQYF. The whole variable domain, filled in from reference TRBV5-5 and TRBJ2-5, reads DAGVTQSPTHLIKTRGQQVTLRCSPISGHKSVSWYQQVLGQGPQFIFQYYEKEERGRGNFPDRFSARQFPNYSSELNVNALLLGDSALYLCASSRLLEETQYFGPGTRLLVL.

The chain links TRBV6-5 to TRBJ2-2, with D hard to call. Germline V CDR1 and CDR2: MNHEY, SVGAGI. The CDR3 consists of 15 residues. Trimming cost V 6 bases and J 0 bases, with 11 bases left between them. The CDR3 DNA reads as TGTGCCAGCAGGATCTCACAGACGAACACCGGGGAGCTGTTTTTT. It is translated as CASRISQTNTGELFF.

This clonotype was detected only a few times. J is TRBJ1-2 and V is TRBV5-1; unclear D gene. The CDR3 contains 12 residues. Trimming cost V 2 bases and J 6 bases, with 8 bases left between them. Germline V gives CDR1 SGHRS, CDR2 YFSETQ. The CDR3 nucleotides read TGCGCCAGCAGCTTTAATGAAGATGGCTACACCTTC. Protein product: CASSFNEDGYTF.

This clonotype was counted many times. The chain uses TRBV29-1 and TRBJ2-1; no clear D gene. CDR3 length: 8 residues. V was trimmed by 5 bases and J by 7 bases, leaving 0 bases between them. CDR1 and CDR2 from the germline V gene are SQVTM and ANQGSEA. This CDR3 is CSVNEQFF. Here the CDR3 DNA reads TGCAGCGTTAATGAGCAGTTCTTC.

This clonotype was found many times. The chain recombines TRBV10-3 with TRBJ2-5, with TRBD1 as a possible D gene (7 bases). Germline assignment: CDR1 ENHRY and CDR2 SYGVKD. The CDR3 is made up of 16 amino acids. V lost 5 bases, J lost 5 bases, and 21 bases lay in between. As DNA, the CDR3 is TGTGCCATCAGTAAGGACAGGTCTCGGGGGATGGAGACCCAGTACTTC. It specifies CAISKDRSRGMETQYF.

This clonotype has a count of ten or more. The rearrangement uses TRBV6-2 or TRBV6-3 and TRBJ2-5, with D unclear. The CDR3 loop spans 13 amino acids. Trimming pared 2 bases from V and 6 bases from J, leaving 10 bases between. Germline V lookup: CDR1 MNHEY, CDR2 SVGEGT. The CDR3 DNA reads as TGTGCCAGCAGTTACGGCTTCGCGAAGACCCAGTACTTC. It codes for CASSYGFAKTQYF.

The sample holds many counts of this clonotype. The chain is built from TRBV20-1 and TRBJ2-4, with D perhaps TRBD2 (5 bases). The CDR3 extends over 13 amino acids. Deletions cut 6 bases from V and 0 bases from J, with 9 bases between. Germline assignment: CDR1 DFQATT and CDR2 SNEGSKA (reference sequence). DNA of the CDR3: TGCAGTGCCCCACGGGGAGCCAAAAACATTCAGTACTTC. It translates to CSAPRGAKNIQYF.

There are a few counts of this clonotype. The chain links TRBV27 to TRBJ2-2, with 7 bases aligning to TRBD2. J was trimmed by 2 bases and V by 6 bases; bases with no gene match: 12. The CDR3 covers 17 residues. From germline, CDR1 is MNHEY and CDR2 SMNVEV (reference sequence). Here the CDR3 reads CASRTTVLAPNTGELFF. The CDR3 coding sequence is TGTGCCAGCAGGACGACAGTACTAGCGCCTAACACCGGGGAGCTGTTTTTT.

This clonotype has only a few counts. The chain couples TRBV5-1 to TRBJ1-3; D call uncertain. The CDR3 is made up of 18 amino acids. CDR1 SGHRS and CDR2 YFSETQ come from the germline V gene. V gave up 0 bases and J gave up 0 bases, with 16 bases separating them. The CDR3: CASSLASWKESSGNTIYF. CDR3 DNA: TGCGCCAGCAGCTTGGCGAGTTGGAAGGAGAGCTCTGGAAACACCATATATTTT.

This clonotype was picked up a small number of times. V usage is TRBV7-6 and J usage is TRBJ1-4; no clear D gene. Germline loops: CDR1 SGHVS, CDR2 FNYEAQ. CDR3 length: 14 residues. The V gene lost 4 bases and the J gene lost 2 bases, with 8 bases spanning the gap. CDR3 sequence reads: CASSSRVTNEKLFF. CDR3 nucleotide sequence: TGTGCCAGCAGCTCCCGGGTGACTAATGAAAAACTGTTTTTT. The variable domain in full, with the rest retrieved from reference TRBV7-6 and TRBJ1-4, is GAGVSQSPRYKVTKRGQDVALRCDPISGHVSLYWYRQALGQGPEFLTYFNYEAQQDKSGLPNDRFSAERPEGSISTLTIQRTEQRDSAMYRCASSSRVTNEKLFFGSGTQLSVL.

The J gene is TRBJ2-1, the V gene TRBV7-6; D unclear. The ends were cut back, 5 bases at V and 6 bases at J, with 11 bases in the middle. CDR3 length: 13 residues. Germline V gene lookup returns CDR1 SGHVS and CDR2 FNYEAQ. CDR3 region: CASSHFWVNEQFF. As DNA, the CDR3 is TGTGCCAGCAGCCATTTTTGGGTCAATGAGCAGTTCTTC.

This clonotype has a handful of counts. The chain employs TRBV4-1 and TRBJ2-5; TRBD1 matches at 7 bases. The V and J ends lost 4 bases and 4 bases, in that order; junction bases with no gene match: 6. The CDR3 extends over 14 amino acids. Germline values: CDR1 MGHRA, CDR2 YSYEKL. CDR3 DNA: TGCGCCAGCAGCCCGAGACAGGGTCGAGAGACCCAGTACTTC. Its translation is CASSPRQGRETQYF.

This clonotype was seen ten or more times. J is TRBJ2-3 and V is TRBV6-5; tentatively, D is TRBD1 or TRBD2 (5 bases each). The CDR3 extends over 15 amino acids. Germline V CDR1 and CDR2: MNHEY, SVGAGI. The V gene lost 5 bases and the J gene lost 3 bases, with 15 bases spanning the gap. The CDR3 loop reads CASSPSPEGTDTQYF. In nucleotides, the CDR3 is TGTGCCAGCAGTCCCTCACCCGAGGGGACAGATACGCAGTATTTT.

This clonotype was observed a handful of times. The chain links TRBV4-1 to TRBJ1-4, with D unclear. The germline V and J ends were trimmed by 0 bases and 5 bases, with 16 bases remaining between them. Germline CDR1 MGHRA, CDR2 YSYEKL. The CDR3 is made up of 17 amino acids. The CDR3 protein is CASSQDYPRADNEKLFF. CDR3 bases: TGCGCCAGCAGCCAAGACTACCCCCGGGCAGACAATGAAAAACTGTTTTTT.

The gene calls are TRBV11-1 and TRBJ2-5; 15 positions agree with TRBD2. V lost 0 bases, J lost 4 bases, and 3 bases stayed unmatched. The CDR3 is 17 residues long. Germline loops: CDR1 SGHAT, CDR2 FQDESV (reference sequence). The CDR3 reads CASSLAGLAGGRETQYF. CDR3 bases: TGTGCCAGCAGCTTAGCCGGACTAGCGGGGGGGAGAGAGACCCAGTACTTC.